The clone carrying this TCR beta chain showed up just a few times. Its antigen remains unknown. TCRdb re-called the reads with MiXCR, one entry per CDR3 protein. Of hundreds of thousands of distinct CDR3 sequences in the sample, about 33% are singletons; the top ten hold around 12%. J gave up 5 bases and V 5 bases, and 14 bases lay outside the gene matches. The CDR3 is 17 amino acids. The germline gives CDR1 SGHTA, CDR2 FQGTGA. These data are taken from a study of T cell repertoires in cytomegalovirus infection. On the study more broadly: HLA-B-restricted CMV epitopes that are well studied, plus recently identified HLA-C-restricted ones, were used by the study. Public TCR beta signature analysis indicated the presence of both CMV infection and matching HLA type. Study conclusions and caveats: Ex vivo responses were dominated by HLA-C-restricted CMV-specific TCR beta clonotypes.

The receptor's source is a human donor in good health (CMV status not recorded). Some clones in this sample may be carry-over from other donors' samples. Sequenced material: cultured CD8+ T cells from PBMCs, taken from culture after CMV antigen stimulation. This rearrangement joins TRBV7-3 to TRBJ2-1; 8 bases are a match to TRBD1. CDR3 in amino acids: CASSPSGTGILNNEQFF. The CDR3, as DNA: TGTGCCAGCAGCCCTTCCGGGACAGGTATCCTCAACAATGAGCAGTTCTTC.